One T cell receptor (beta chain) is described in this entry. Its antigen is unknown. Per-base qualities were not stored, and no clone one base away is much larger. The sample belongs to a study of cytomegalovirus exposure and HLA in healthy donors (dated by TCRdb to 2016 to 2017). Regarding the study in general: In an earlier analysis of 587 of the donors, less than 350 Gb of sequence data and 90 million to 130 million unique TCR beta sequences from 180 million or so T cells were reported. A later genetic analysis took genome-wide SNP genotypes for about three fifths of the roughly 700 donors and used that subset as a discovery cohort. In an earlier analysis of 587 of the donors, high-throughput TCR beta sequencing was used to judge whether each TCR beta V gene segment behaved as functional or pseudogenic. Along with the approximately 650-subject first cohort, a separate validation cohort of over a hundred different subjects was used. The study aimed to test whether signatures of past pathogen exposure could be identified by cataloging public T cell receptors. Rather than using new phenotypic data, the later analysis identified candidate immune exposures from TCR beta sequences and from how often those sequences occurred across donors. Several DR-DQ haplotypes were treated as single units for association and clustering because of strong linkage in the cohort. Using immunosequencing, the study profiled T cell repertoires from roughly 650 subjects and related those repertoires to cytomegalovirus serostatus. Across 398 genotyped donors of the cohort, an average of about 250,000 unique TCR beta nucleotide sequences per donor were sequenced, and 15% to 20% of those sequences were non-productive. To study patterns of TCR occurrence, a later analysis re-analyzed previously published TCR beta repertoires from 666 donors and added high-resolution HLA genotyping. All discovery cohort repertoires had been generated using a single sequencing platform. Donor age, sex, ethnicity and CMV serostatus were compiled together with the repertoire data. About 280 gigabases of sequencing data and roughly 80 million unique TCR sequences made up an early release that covered 640 HLA-typed donors. HLA typing covered class I and class II loci at four-digit resolution. Typing coverage varied by locus: roughly 629-630 donors for A, B, C, DRB1 and DQB1; more than 500 for DQA1; approximately 610 for DPA1; more than 450 for DPB1. To predict cytomegalovirus infection status, the study combined high-throughput TCR immunosequencing, statistical association of individual TCRs with disease status, and machine learning. Of the roughly 400 genotyped donors, around 81% fell in the genetic ancestry cluster associated with self-reported Caucasian donors. Overall results and qualifications from the work: An earlier analysis of 587 of the donors showed that most TCR beta V segments appeared in productive rearrangements either about 87% or about 30% of the time, which broadly matched IMGT annotations. The presence/absence analyses assumed that sequencing depth was roughly uniform across donors, and that assumption may not be true. The classifier was reported to diagnose cytomegalovirus status with high specificity and sensitivity in both the original cohort and the validation cohort. Correlated functional status among segregating V segments might be attributable to linkage disequilibrium, but an unknown experimental factor could not be ruled out. In vitro tests confirmed that a few of the cytomegalovirus-associated TCR beta chains recognize cytomegalovirus antigens. Because counts were too low, about 18 rarely observed V segments, including chromosome 9 orphons, were left out of the earlier analysis of over 550 of the donors. A cluster of highly shared sequence variants was judged likely to be a technical artifact of the sequencing pipeline. In a later analysis, most CMV-associated TCR beta chains were found to appear HLA-restricted, with HLA associations seemingly driven largely by CMV exposure. CMV serostatus was the only immune exposure information available for the cohort. The 87-base-pair reads could not distinguish some IMGT-functional V segments, including TRBV6-2 and TRBV6-3, so those segments were excluded. A further reported finding was that TCR beta sequences accurately predicted the HLA-A and HLA-B alleles for most subjects in the first cohort. In this cohort, only TCR beta chains were sequenced, and detectable features were limited by the absence of alpha or paired-chain data. In a later genetic analysis, fewer N-insertions in productive TCRs were reported among donors in an Asian-associated ancestry cluster than the roughly 710-donor mean. In the study, about 150 TCR beta chains were listed as associated with cytomegalovirus. Across donors, most TCR sequences were observed very rarely, whereas some public TCRs were present in many individuals. It was suggested by the authors that the approach could potentially be generalized to other disease states and immunological phenotypes. Compared with equally common non-associated chains, HLA-associated TCR beta chains in a later analysis were more clonally expanded and had lower generation probabilities. A later analysis associated roughly 17,000 TCR beta sequences with specific HLA alleles at a false discovery rate of 0.05. In a later analysis, TCR association rates were found to vary across HLA loci, with the most associated TCRs seen for DRB1 alleles and the fewest for HLA-C alleles. A later genetic analysis associated a missense DCLRE1C variant with V-gene and J-gene trimming of TCR beta chains, and an independent cohort replicated the association. When HLA alleles, especially DR and DQ, strongly co-occurred, attributing TCR associations to individual alleles was difficult. According to a later analysis, parvovirus B19, influenza, CMV and Epstein-Barr virus appeared linked to several top co-occurrence clusters. Because HLA typing was missing for some donors at each locus, association tests included only the typed subset.

In total, more than 500 healthy bone marrow donors made up the cohort. At the time of sampling, all cohort members were nominally healthy, though unrecorded immune exposures were likely present. The donor was CMV seropositive and was included in the group of 300 or so seropositive cohort members. A peripheral blood sample was collected from each donor, and TCR beta sequencing was performed on peripheral blood mononuclear cells. Genomic DNA extraction from the blood cell samples was performed with the Qiagen DNeasy Blood Extraction Kit. Library generation was performed with the immunoSEQ multiplex PCR assay. A mixture of 60 forward primers for TCR Vbeta segments and 13 reverse primers for TCR Jbeta segments was used in the multiplex PCR. The CDR3 region of rearranged TCR beta genes was amplified from genomic DNA by a multiplex PCR assay. On the Illumina HiSeq System, the amplified TCR beta libraries were sequenced as 87-base-pair reads. Processing in the source paper ran as follows. Across the 670 or so repertoires, a later analysis counted around 80 million unique TCR beta chains, around 11 million of which were shared by at least two donors. A nearest-neighbor algorithm error-corrected the raw reads and collapsed the reads into unique sequences, merging closely related sequences to remove PCR and sequencing errors. CDR3 sequences were aligned to IMGT reference sequences to assign V, D and J gene segments. For a sequence to be retained, a match of at least six nucleotides to both a V gene segment and a J gene segment was required. A rearrangement counted as productive if the CDR3 had no stop codons and remained in frame with V and J, and every other rearrangement counted as non-productive. CDR3 was defined according to IMGT convention as the region running from the second conserved V-encoded cysteine to the conserved J-encoded phenylalanine. The earlier analysis of some 600 of the donors excluded sequences that lacked an unambiguous match to a single V gene segment. In an earlier analysis of several hundred of the donors, V segments were called functional above 56.7% productive rearrangements and were called segregating when the between-donor standard deviation exceeded 5%. A statistical classification framework was built to diagnose cytomegalovirus status from the catalog of TCR beta chain sequences. In a later analysis, V and J genes were assigned by comparing TCR nucleotide sequences against IMGT/GENE-DB human TR gene sequences. The TCRdist pipeline was used in a later analysis to assign CDR3 sequences and most-parsimonious VDJ recombination scenarios. In a later analysis, every TCR beta chain was defined by the combination of its CDR3 amino acid sequence and its V-gene family, and reads without a unique V-gene family were dropped. As a way to deal with suspected cross-contamination and a sequencing artifact, a later analysis dropped under 600 nucleotide sequences that were highly shared and had low generation probability. In a later analysis, a clonal expansion index for each public chain was calculated from normalized within-repertoire ranks of inferred template counts. In a later analysis, generation probabilities were computed using a VDJ recombination model fitted to out-of-frame rearrangements, and the results were checked against IGoR. A later analysis scored TCR-TCR, TCR-HLA and TCR-CMV co-occurrence with hypergeometric tests, applying a repertoire-size bias correction to TCR pairs. A later analysis estimated false discovery rates by permuting HLA or CMV assignments 20 times. A later analysis grouped co-occurring TCRs with DBSCAN, adding TCRdist sequence similarity when clustering within HLA-allele-positive subsets. Repertoires with fewer than 30,000 or more than 120,000 public chains, plus five repertoires with anomalous nucleotide sharing, were excluded from co-occurrence clustering. The immuneACCESS repertoire file appears here via TCRdb, limited to in-frame rearrangements. These files lack a portion of the clones; in checked studies, under half of the deficit traces to unresolved V genes, and the cause of the others is not known. The V and J calls and clone size are taken from that table; D and trimming were inferred from the DNA. Within this sample are 120,000 to 150,000 clones, with roughly 80% of them counted one time only. The ten largest clones capture 6.7% of the sample.

Here V drops 10 bases and J drops 2 bases, and the junction holds 7 bases not matched to any gene. Its CDR3 holds 14 amino acids, cysteine through phenylalanine. CDR3 DNA only is kept here, 42 bases in frame from base 1. The germline V gene yields ENHRY for CDR1 and SYGVKD for CDR2. The clonotype was recovered from a middle-aged woman in good health and CMV-seropositive. Material: PBMCs. The V and J genes are TRBV10-3 and TRBJ1-5, and 8 junction bases match TRBD1. The DNA sequence is as follows: TGTGCCACCGGACAGGGATTAGGCAATCAGCCCCAGCATTTT. Its protein is CATGQGLGNQPQHF.